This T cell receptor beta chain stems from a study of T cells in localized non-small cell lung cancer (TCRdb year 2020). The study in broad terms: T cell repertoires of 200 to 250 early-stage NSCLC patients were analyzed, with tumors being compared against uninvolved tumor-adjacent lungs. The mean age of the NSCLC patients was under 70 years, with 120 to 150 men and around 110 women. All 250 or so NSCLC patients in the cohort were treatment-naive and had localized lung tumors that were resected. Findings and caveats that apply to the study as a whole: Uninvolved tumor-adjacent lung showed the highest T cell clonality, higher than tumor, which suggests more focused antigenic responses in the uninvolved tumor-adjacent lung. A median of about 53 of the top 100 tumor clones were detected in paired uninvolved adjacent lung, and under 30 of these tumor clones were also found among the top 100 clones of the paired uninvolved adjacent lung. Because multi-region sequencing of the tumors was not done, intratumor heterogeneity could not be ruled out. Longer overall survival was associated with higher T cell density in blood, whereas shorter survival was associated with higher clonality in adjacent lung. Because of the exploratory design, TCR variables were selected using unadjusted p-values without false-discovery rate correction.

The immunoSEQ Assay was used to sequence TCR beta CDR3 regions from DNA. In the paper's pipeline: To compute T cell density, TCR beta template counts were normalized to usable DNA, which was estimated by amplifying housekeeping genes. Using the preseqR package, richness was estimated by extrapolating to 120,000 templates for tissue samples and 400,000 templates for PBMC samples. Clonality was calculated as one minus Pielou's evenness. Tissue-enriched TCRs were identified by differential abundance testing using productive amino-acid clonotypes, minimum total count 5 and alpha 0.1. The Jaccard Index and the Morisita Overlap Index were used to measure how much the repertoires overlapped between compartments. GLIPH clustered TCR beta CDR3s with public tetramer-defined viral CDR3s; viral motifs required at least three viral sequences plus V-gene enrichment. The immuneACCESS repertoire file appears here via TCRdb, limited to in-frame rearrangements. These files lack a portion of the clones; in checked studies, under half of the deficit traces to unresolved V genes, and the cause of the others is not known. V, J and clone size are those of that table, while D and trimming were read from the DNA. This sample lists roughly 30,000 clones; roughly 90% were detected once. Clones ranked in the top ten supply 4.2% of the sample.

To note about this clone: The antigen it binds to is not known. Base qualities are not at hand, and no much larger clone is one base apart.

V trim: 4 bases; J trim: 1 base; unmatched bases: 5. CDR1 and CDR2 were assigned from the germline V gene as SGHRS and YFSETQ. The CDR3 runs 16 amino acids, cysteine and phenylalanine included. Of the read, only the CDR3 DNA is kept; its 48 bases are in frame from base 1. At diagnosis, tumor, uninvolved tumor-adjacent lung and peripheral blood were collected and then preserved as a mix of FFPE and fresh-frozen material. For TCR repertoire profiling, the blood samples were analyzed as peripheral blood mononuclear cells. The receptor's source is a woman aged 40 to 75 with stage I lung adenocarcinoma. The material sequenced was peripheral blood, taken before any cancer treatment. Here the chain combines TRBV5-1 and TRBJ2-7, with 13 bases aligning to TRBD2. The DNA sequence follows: TGCGCCAGCAGCGTAACTAGCGGGGGGGATTCCTACGAGCAGTACTTC. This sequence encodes CASSVTSGGDSYEQYF.